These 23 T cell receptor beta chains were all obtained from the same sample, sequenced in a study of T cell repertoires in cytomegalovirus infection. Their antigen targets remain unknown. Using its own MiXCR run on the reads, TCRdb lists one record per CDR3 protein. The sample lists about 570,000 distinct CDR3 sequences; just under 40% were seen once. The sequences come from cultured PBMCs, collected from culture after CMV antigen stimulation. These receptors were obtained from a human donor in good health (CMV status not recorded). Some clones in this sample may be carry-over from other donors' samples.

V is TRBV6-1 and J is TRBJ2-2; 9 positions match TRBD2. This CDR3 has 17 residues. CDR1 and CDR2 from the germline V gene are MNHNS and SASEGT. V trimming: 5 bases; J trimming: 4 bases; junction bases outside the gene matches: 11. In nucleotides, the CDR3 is TGTGCCAGCAGTTCCCCCGTAGCGGGAGAGTTCACCGGGGAGCTGTTTTTT. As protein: CASSSPVAGEFTGELFF.

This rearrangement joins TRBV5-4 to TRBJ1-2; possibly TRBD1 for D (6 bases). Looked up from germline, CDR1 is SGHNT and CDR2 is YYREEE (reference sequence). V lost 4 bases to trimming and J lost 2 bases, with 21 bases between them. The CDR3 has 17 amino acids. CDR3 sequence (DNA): TGTGCCAGCAGCGGCCCGCTCACAGGGCGGCTGAACTATGGCTACACCTTC. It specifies CASSGPLTGRLNYGYTF.

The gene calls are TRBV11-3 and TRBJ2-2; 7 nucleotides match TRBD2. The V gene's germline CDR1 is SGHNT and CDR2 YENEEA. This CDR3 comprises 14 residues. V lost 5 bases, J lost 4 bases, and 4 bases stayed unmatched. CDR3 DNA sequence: TGTGCCAGCAGCGGGGAGGGACTCACCGGGGAGCTGTTTTTT. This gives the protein CASSGEGLTGELFF. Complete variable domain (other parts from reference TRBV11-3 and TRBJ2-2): EAGVVQSPRYKIIEKKQPVAFWCNPISGHNTLYWYLQNLGQGPELLIRYENEEAVDDSQLPKDRFSAERLKGVDSTLKIQPAELGDSAVYLCASSGEGLTGELFFGEGSRLTVL.

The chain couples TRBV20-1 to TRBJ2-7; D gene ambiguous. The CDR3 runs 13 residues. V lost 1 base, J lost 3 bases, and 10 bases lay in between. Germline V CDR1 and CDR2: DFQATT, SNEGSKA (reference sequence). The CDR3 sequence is CSARVRQHYEQYF. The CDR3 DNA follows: TGCAGTGCTAGAGTGCGGCAGCACTACGAGCAGTACTTC.

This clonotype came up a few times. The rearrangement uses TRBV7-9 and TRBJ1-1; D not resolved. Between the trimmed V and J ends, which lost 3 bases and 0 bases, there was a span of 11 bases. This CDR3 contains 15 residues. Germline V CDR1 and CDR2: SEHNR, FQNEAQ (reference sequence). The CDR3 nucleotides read TGTGCCAGCAGCTTGGGAGCCTTAATGAACACTGAAGCTTTCTTT. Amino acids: CASSLGALMNTEAFF.

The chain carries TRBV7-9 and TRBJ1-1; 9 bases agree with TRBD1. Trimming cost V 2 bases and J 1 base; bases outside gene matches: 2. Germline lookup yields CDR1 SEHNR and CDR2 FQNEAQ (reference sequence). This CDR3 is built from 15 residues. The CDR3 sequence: CASSLLGQGNTEAFF. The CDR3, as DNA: TGTGCCAGCAGCTTATTGGGACAGGGGAACACTGAAGCTTTCTTT. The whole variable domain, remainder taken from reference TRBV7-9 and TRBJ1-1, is DTGVSQNPRHKITKRGQNVTFRCDPISEHNRLYWYRQTLGQGPEFLTYFQNEAQLEKSRLLSDRFSAERPKGSFSTLEIQRTEQGDSAMYLCASSLLGQGNTEAFFGQGTRLTVV.

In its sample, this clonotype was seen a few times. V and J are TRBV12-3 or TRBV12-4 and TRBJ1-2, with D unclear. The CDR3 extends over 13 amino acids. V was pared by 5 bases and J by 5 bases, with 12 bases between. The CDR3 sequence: CASSPRATYGYTF. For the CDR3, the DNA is TGTGCCAGCAGTCCCCGGGCTACGTATGGCTACACCTTC.

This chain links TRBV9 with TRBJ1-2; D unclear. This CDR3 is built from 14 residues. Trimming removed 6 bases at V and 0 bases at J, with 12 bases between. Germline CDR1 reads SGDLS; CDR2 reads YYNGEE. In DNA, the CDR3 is TGTGCCAGCACCACGACCGGTGCTAACTATGGCTACACCTTC. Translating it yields CASTTTGANYGYTF.

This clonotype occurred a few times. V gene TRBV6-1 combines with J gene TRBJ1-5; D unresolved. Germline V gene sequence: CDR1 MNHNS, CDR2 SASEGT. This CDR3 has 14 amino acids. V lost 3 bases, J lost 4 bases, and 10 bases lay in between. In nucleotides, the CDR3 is TGTGCCAGCAGTGATAGGACGGGGAATCAGCCCCAGCATTTT. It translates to CASSDRTGNQPQHF.

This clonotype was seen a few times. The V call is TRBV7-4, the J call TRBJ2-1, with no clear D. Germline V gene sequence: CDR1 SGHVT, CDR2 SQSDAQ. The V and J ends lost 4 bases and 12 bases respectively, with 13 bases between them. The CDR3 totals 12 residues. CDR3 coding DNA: TGTGCCAGCAGCTCTCACCAACGACGGCAGTTCTTC. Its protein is CASSSHQRRQFF.

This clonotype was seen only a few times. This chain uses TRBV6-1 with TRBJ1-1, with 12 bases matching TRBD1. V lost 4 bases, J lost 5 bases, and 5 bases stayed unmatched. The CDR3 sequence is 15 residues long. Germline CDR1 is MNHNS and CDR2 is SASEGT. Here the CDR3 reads CASSAGTGGWTEAFF. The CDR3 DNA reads TGTGCCAGCAGTGCTGGGACAGGGGGCTGGACTGAAGCTTTCTTT.

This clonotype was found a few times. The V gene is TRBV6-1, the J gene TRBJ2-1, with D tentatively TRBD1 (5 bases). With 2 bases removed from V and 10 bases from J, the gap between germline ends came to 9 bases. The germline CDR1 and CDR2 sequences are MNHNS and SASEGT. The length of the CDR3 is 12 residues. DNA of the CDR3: TGTGCCAGCAGTGAAAGGGGTCTCGAGCAGTTCTTC. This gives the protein CASSERGLEQFF.

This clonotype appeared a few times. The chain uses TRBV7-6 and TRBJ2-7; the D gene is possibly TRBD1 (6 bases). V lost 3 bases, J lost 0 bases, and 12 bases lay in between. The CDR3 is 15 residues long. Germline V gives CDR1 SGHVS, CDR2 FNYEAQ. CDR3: CASSFRDTNSYEQYF. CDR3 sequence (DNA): TGTGCCAGCAGCTTCCGGGACACCAACTCCTACGAGCAGTACTTC.

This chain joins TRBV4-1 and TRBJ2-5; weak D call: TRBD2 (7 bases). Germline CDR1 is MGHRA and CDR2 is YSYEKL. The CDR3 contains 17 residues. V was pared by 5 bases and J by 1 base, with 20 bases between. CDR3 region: CASSRGGHGTTQETQYF. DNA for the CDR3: TGCGCCAGCAGCAGGGGGGGACACGGGACTACCCAAGAGACCCAGTACTTC.

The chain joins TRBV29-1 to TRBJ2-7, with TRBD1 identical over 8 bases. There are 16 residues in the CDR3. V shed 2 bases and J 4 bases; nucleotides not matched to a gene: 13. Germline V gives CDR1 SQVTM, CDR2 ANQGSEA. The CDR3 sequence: CSVESVVQGALYEQYF. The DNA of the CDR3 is TGCAGCGTTGAATCGGTGGTGCAGGGGGCGCTTTACGAGCAGTACTTC.

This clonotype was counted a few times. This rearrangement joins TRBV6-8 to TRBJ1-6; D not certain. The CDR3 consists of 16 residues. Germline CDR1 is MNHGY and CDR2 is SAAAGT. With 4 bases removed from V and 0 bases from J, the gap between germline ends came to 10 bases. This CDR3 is CASSLIPSSYNSPLHF. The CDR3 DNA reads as TGTGCCAGCAGTTTAATCCCGAGCTCCTATAATTCACCCCTCCACTTT.

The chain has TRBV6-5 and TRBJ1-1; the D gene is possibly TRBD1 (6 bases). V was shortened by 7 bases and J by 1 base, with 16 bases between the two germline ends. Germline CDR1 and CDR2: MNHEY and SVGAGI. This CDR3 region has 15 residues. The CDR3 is CASTPRARGNTEAFF. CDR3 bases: TGTGCCAGCACCCCCCGGGCCAGGGGGAACACTGAAGCTTTCTTT.

Written as DNA, the CDR3 is TGTGCCAGCAGCTTAAGTTCAGACATGAACACTGAAGCTTTCTTT. This codes for CASSLSSDMNTEAFF. The chain employs TRBV7-9 and TRBJ1-1; D is unclear. Between the trimmed V and J ends, which lost 2 bases and 0 bases, there was a span of 10 bases. Per germline, CDR1 SEHNR and CDR2 FQNEAQ (reference sequence). This CDR3 contains 15 residues.

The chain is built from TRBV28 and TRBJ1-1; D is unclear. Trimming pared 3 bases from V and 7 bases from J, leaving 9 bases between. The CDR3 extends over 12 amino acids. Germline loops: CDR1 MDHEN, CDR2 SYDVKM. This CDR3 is CASSFRRGEAFF. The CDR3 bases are TGTGCCAGCAGTTTCCGACGGGGTGAAGCTTTCTTT.

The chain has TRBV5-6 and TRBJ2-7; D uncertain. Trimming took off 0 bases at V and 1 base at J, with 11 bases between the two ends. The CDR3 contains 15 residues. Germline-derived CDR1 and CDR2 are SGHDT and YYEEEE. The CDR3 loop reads CASSLEVAGSYEQYF. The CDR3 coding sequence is TGTGCCAGCAGCTTGGAAGTGGCTGGATCCTACGAGCAGTACTTC.

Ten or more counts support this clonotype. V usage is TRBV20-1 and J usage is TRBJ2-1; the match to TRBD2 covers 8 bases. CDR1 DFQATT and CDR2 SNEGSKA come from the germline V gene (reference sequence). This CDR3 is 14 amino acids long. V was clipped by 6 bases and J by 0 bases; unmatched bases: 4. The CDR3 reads CSAPSGSSYNEQFF. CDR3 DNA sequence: TGCAGTGCCCCGAGCGGGAGCTCCTACAATGAGCAGTTCTTC.

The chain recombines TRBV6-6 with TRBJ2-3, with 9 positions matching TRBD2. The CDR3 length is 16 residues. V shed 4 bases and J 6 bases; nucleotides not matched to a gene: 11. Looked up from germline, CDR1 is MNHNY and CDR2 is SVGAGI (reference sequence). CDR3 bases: TGTGCCAGCAGTTCCCAGACTAGCGGATTAGGTGATACGCAGTATTTT. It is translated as CASSSQTSGLGDTQYF.

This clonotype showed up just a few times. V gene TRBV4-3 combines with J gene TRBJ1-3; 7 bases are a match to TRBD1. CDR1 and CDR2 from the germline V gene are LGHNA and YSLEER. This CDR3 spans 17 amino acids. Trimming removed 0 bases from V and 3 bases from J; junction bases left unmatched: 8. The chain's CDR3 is CASSQEFSGGYGNTIYF. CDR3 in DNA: TGCGCCAGCAGCCAAGAGTTCTCAGGGGGGTATGGAAACACCATATATTTT.